This T cell receptor (beta chain) was found in a study of blood T cell repertoires in COVID-19. Per germline, CDR1 SGHTA and CDR2 FQGTGA. The CDR3 length is 14 residues. V trimming: 2 bases; J trimming: 8 bases; junction bases outside the gene matches: 7. Methods used by the authors: Amplification from reference gene primers served as the basis for estimated nucleated cell counts. Measured with immunoSEQ multiplex PCR; TCRdb has only the in-frame clones, and not every one. Clone size and V and J calls were adopted from that table, with D and trimming inferred from the DNA. The data contain about 180,000 clones, 80% to 85% of them singletons.

The sequence came from a woman between 55 and 75 years old with acute or convalescent COVID-19. V is TRBV7-3 and J is TRBJ1-2; 8 bases are a match to TRBD1. Sequences were obtained from peripheral blood. CDR3 amino acids: CASSLARGTGGYTF. The CDR3, as DNA: TGTGCCAGCAGCTTAGCGCGGGGGACAGGAGGCTACACCTTC.